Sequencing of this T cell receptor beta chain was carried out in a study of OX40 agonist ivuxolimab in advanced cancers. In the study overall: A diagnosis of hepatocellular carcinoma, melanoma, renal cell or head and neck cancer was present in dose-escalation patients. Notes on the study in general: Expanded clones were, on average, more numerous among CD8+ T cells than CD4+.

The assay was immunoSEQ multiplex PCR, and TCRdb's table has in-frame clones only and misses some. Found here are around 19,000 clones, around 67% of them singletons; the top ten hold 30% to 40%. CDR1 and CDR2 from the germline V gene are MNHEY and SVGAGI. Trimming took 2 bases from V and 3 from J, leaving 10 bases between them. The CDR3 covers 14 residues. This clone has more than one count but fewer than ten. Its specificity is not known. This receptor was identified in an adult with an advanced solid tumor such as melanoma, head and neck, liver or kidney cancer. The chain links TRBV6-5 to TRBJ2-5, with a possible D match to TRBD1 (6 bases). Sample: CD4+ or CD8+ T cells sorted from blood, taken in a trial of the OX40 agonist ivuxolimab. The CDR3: CASSYLRQEETQYF. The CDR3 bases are TGTGCCAGCAGTTACCTACGACAGGAAGAGACCCAGTACTTC.